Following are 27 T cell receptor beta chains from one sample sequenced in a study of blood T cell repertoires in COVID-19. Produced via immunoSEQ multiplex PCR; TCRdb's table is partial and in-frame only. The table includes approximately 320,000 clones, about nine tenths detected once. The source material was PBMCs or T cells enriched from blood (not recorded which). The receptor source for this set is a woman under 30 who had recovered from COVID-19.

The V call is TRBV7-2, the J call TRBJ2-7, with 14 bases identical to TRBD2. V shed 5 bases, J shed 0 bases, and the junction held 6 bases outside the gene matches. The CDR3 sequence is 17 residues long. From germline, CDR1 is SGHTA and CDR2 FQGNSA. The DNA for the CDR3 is TGTGCCAGCAGCCCCGGACTAGCGGGAGGAATCTCCTACGAGCAGTACTTC. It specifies CASSPGLAGGISYEQYF.

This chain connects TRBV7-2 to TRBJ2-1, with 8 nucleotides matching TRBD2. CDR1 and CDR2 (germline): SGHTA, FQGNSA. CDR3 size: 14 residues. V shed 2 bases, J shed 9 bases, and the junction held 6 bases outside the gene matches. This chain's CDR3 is CASSLSLAAGEQFF. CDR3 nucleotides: TGTGCCAGCAGCTTATCACTAGCGGCGGGTGAGCAGTTCTTC.

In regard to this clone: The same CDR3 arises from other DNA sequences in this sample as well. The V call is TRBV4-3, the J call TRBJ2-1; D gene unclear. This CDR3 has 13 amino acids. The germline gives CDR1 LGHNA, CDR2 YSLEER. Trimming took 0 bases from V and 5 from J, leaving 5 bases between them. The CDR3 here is CASSQDRNNEQFF. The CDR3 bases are TGCGCCAGCAGCCAAGACCGTAACAATGAGCAGTTCTTC.

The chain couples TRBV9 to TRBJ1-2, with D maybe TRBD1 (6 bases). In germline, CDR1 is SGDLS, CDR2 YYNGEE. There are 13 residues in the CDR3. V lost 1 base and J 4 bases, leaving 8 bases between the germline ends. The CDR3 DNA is TGTGCCAGCAGCGTATTGGACAGCTATGGCTACACCTTC. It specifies CASSVLDSYGYTF.

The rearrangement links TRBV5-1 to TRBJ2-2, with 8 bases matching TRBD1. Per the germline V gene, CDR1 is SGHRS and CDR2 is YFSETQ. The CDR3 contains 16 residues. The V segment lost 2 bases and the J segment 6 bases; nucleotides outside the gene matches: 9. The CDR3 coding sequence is TGCGCCAGCAGCTTCCTCACCGGGACAGGTCCCGGGGAGCTGTTTTTT. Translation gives CASSFLTGTGPGELFF.

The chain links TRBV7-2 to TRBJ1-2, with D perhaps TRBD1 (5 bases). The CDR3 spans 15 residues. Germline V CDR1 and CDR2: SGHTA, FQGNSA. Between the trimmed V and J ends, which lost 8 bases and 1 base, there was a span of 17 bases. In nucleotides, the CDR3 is TGTGCCAGCGGACATCGGGGGGGACGTAACTATGGCTACACCTTC. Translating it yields CASGHRGGRNYGYTF.

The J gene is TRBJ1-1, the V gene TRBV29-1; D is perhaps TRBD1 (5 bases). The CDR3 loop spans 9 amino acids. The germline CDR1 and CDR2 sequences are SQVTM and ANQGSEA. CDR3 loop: CSSGEKAFF. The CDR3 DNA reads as TGCAGTTCGGGGGAGAAAGCTTTCTTT.

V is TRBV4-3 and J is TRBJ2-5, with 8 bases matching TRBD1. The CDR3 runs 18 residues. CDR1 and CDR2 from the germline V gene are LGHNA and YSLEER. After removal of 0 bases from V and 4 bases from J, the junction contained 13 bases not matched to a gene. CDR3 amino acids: CASSQDWGGQGRGETQYF. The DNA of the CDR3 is TGCGCCAGCAGCCAAGATTGGGGTGGACAGGGAAGGGGAGAGACCCAGTACTTC.

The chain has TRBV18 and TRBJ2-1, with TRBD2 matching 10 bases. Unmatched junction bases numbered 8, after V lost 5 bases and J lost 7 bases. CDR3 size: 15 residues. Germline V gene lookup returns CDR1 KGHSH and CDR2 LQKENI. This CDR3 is CASSVPKREGNEQFF. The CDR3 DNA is TGTGCCAGCTCAGTCCCCAAGCGGGAGGGGAATGAGCAGTTCTTC.

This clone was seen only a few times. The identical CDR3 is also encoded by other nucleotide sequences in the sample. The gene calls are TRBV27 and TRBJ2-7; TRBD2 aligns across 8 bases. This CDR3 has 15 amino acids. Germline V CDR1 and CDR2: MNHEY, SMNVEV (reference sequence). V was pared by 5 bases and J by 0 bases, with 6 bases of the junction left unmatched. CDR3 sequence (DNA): TGTGCCAGCAGTCTTCCAGGGACTAGCTCCTACGAGCAGTACTTC. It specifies CASSLPGTSSYEQYF.

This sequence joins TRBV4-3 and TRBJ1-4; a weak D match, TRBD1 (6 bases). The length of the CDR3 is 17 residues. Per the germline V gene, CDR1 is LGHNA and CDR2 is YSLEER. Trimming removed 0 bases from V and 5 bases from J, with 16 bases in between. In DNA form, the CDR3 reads TGCGCCAGCAGCCAAGATTGGGAGCGGGGGGGCAATGAAAAACTGTTTTTT. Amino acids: CASSQDWERGGNEKLFF.

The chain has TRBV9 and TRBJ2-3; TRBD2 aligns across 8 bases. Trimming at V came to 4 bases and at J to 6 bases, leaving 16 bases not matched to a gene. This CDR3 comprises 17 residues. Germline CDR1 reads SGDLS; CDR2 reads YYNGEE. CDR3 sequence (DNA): TGTGCCAGCAGCCCACACCCAGCGGGGGTAGGTTCGGATACGCAGTATTTT. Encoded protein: CASSPHPAGVGSDTQYF.

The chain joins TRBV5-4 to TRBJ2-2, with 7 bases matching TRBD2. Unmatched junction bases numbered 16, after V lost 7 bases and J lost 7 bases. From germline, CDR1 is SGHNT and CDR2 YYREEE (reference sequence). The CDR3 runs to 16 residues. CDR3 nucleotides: TGTGCCAGCGGTAGCGGGTCTCAACTGGGACTCGGGGAGCTGTTTTTT. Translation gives CASGSGSQLGLGELFF.

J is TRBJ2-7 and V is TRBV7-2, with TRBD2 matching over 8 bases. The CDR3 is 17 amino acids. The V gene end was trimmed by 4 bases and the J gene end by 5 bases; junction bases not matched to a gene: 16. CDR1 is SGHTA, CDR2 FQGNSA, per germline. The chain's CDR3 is CASSSQSLLAAGHEQYF. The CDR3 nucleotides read TGTGCCAGCAGCTCCCAATCGTTACTAGCGGCGGGACACGAGCAGTACTTC.

CDR3 nucleotides: TGCGCCAGCAGCCAACCACCATGGGCACCCAACTATGGCTACACCTTC. Amino acids: CASSQPPWAPNYGYTF. This chain connects TRBV4-1 to TRBJ1-2; D is uncertain. The V and J ends lost 2 bases and 2 bases respectively, with 15 bases between them. The CDR3 is made up of 16 amino acids. Germline CDR1 reads MGHRA; CDR2 reads YSYEKL.

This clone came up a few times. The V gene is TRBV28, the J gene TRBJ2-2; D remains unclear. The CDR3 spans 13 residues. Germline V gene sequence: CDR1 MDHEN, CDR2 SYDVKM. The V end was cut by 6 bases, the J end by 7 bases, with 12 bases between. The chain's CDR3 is CASSARPLGELFF. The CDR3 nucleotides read TGTGCCAGCAGCGCCAGGCCGCTCGGGGAGCTGTTTTTT. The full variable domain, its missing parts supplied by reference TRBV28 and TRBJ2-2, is DVKVTQSSRYLVKRTGEKVFLECVQDMDHENMFWYRQDPGLGLRLIYFSYDVKMKEKGDIPEGYSVSREKKERFSLILESASTNQTSMYLCASSARPLGELFFGEGSRLTVL.

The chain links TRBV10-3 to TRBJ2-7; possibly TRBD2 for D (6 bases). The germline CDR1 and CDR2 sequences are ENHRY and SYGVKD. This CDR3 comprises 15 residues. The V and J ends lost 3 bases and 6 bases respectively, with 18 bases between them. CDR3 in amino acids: CAISEPQGTSSEQYF. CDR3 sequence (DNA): TGTGCCATCAGTGAACCTCAGGGTACTAGCTCCGAGCAGTACTTC.

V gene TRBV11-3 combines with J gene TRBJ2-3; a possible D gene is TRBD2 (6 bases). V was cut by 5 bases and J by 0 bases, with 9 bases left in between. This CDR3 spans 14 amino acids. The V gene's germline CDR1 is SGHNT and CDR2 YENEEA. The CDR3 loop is CASSHSGSTDTQYF. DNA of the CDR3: TGTGCCAGCAGCCATAGCGGTAGCACAGATACGCAGTATTTT.

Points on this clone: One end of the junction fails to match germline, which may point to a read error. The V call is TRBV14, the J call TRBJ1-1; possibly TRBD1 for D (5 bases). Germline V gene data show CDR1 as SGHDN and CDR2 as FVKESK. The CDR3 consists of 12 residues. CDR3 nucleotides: TGTGCCAGCAGCCATGGAGGGGCACAGGAGTCCTTT. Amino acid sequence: CASSHGGAQESF.

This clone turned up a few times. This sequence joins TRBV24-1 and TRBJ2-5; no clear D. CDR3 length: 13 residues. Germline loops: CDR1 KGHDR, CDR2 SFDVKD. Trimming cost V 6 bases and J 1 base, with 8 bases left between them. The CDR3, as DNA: TGTGCCACCAGTCGAGGTAGCCAAGAGACCCAGTACTTC. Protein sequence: CATSRGSQETQYF.

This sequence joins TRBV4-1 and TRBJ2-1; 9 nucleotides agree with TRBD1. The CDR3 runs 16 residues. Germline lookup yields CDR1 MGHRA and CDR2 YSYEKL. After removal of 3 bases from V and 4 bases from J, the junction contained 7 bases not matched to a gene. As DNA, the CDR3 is TGCGCCAGCAGCCAGGTGGGACAGGGAGGATACAATGAGCAGTTCTTC. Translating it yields CASSQVGQGGYNEQFF.

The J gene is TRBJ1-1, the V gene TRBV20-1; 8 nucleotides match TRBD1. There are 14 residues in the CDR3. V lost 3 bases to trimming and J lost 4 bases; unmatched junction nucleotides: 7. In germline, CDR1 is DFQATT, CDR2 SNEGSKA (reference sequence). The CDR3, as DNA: TGCAGTGCTAGTTCACAGGGGGAGCTCACTGAAGCTTTCTTT. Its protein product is CSASSQGELTEAFF.

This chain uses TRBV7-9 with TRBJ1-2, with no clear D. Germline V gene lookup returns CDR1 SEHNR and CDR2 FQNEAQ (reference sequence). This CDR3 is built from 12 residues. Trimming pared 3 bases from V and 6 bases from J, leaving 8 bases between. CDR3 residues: CASSFEAHGYTF. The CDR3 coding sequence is TGTGCCAGCAGCTTTGAAGCTCATGGCTACACCTTC. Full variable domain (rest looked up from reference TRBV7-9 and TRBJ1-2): DTGVSQNPRHKITKRGQNVTFRCDPISEHNRLYWYRQTLGQGPEFLTYFQNEAQLEKSRLLSDRFSAERPKGSFSTLEIQRTEQGDSAMYLCASSFEAHGYTFGSGTRLTVV.

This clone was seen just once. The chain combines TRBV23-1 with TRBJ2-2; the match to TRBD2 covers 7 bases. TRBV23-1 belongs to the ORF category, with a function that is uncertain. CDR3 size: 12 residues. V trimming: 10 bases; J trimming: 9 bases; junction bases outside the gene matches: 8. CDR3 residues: CAIRGDCRELFF. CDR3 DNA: TGCGCCATACGGGGGGACTGCCGGGAGCTGTTTTTT.

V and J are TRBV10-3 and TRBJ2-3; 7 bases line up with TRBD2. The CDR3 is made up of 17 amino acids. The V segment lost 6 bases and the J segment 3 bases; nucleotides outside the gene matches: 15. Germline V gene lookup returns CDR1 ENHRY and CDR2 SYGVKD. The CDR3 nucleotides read TGTGCCATCAGAGACGCCACTCGGGGGGAGAGGACAGATACGCAGTATTTT. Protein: CAIRDATRGERTDTQYF.

The CDR3 sequence: CASSERRDTSVETQYF. The CDR3 coding sequence is TGCGCCAGCAGTGAGCGACGGGATACTAGCGTTGAGACCCAGTACTTC. The chain is built from TRBV10-2 and TRBJ2-5; 7 bases are shared with TRBD2. Trimming took 2 bases from V and 5 from J; bases not matched to a gene: 11. The CDR3 has 16 residues. Per the germline V gene, CDR1 is WSHSY and CDR2 is SAAADI.

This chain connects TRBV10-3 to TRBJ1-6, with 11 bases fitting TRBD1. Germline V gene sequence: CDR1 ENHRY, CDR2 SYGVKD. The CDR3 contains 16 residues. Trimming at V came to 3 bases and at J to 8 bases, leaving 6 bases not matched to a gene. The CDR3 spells CAISDTGTGGDSPLHF. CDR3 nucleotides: TGTGCCATCAGTGATACGGGGACAGGGGGTGATTCACCCCTCCACTTT.